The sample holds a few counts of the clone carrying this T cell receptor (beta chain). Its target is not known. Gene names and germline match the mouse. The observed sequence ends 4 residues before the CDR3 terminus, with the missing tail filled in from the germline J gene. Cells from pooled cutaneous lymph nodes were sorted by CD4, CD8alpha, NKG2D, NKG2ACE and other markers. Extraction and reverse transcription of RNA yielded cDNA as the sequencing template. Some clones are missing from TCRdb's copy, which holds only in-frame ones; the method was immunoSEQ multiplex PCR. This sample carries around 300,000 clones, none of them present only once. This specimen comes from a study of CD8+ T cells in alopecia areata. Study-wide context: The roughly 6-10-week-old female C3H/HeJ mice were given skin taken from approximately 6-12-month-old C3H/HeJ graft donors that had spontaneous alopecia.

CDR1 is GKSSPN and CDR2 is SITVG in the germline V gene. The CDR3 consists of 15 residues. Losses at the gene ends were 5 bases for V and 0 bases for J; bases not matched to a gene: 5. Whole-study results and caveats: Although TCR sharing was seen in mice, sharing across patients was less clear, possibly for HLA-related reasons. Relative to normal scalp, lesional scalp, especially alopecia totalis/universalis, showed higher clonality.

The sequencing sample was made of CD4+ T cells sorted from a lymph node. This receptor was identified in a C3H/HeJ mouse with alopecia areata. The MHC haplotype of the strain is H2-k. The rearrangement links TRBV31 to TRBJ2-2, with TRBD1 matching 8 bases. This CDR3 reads CAWVTGGANTGQLYF. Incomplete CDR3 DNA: TGTGCCTGGGTAACAGGGGGAGCAAACACCGGG.